This T cell receptor beta chain was documented in a study of OX40 agonist ivuxolimab in advanced cancers. Study overall: Patients were treated with ivuxolimab, an agonistic anti-OX40 (CD134) antibody. The dose-escalation cohort had hepatocellular carcinoma, melanoma, renal cell or head and neck cancer. While on treatment, patients had intravenous ivuxolimab at 0.01 to 10 mg/kg every 2 weeks.

Sequenced by immunoSEQ multiplex PCR; TCRdb stores in-frame clones only, minus some. Of 65,000 to 85,000 clones listed, more than 75% are singletons. Trimming stripped 6 bases from V and 2 bases from J, with 18 bases between. This CDR3 contains 15 residues. Germline CDR1 reads SGHDT; CDR2 reads YYEEEE. At cycle 4 day 1, cycle 7 day 1, and baseline, blood was sampled. This material consisted of CD4+ or CD8+ T cells sorted from blood, taken in a trial of the OX40 agonist ivuxolimab. The receptor was isolated from an adult with an advanced solid tumor such as melanoma, head and neck, liver or kidney cancer. The chain uses TRBV5-6 and TRBJ2-7; D ambiguous. The CDR3 nucleotides read TGTGCCAGCACCAGAAGGAAGCCCCGAGCCTACGAGCAGTACTTC. Translation: CASTRRKPRAYEQYF.